These 20 T cell receptor beta chains were sequenced from one sample in a study of cytomegalovirus exposure and HLA in healthy donors. In the PCR, 60 Vbeta and 13 Jbeta primers were used. Profiled with immunoSEQ multiplex PCR; TCRdb holds only in-frame clones, not every one. This sample has under 200,000 clones, with 65% to 85% found just once. The sample taken for sequencing was PBMCs. The receptor set was obtained from a woman aged 18-35 years in good health and CMV-seronegative.

This rearrangement joins TRBV5-4 to TRBJ1-6, with D tentatively TRBD1 (6 bases). From germline, CDR1 is SGHNT and CDR2 YYREEE (reference sequence). The V and J ends lost 0 bases and 17 bases respectively, with 15 bases between them. The CDR3 covers 13 residues. The CDR3 DNA follows: TGTGCCAGCAGCTTGGCCGGTGGGGACATGATCCACTTT. Translation gives CASSLAGGDMIHF.

The chain is built from TRBV6-1 and TRBJ1-1; TRBD1 matches at 9 bases. The CDR3 length is 13 residues. V trimming: 7 bases; J trimming: 8 bases; junction bases outside the gene matches: 8. Germline V lookup: CDR1 MNHNS, CDR2 SASEGT. For the CDR3, the DNA is TGTGCCAGCATGGACAGGGGTGTTCGCGAAGCTTTCTTT. This encodes CASMDRGVREAFF.

The rearrangement links TRBV19 to TRBJ1-1; 10 bases match TRBD1. The CDR3 is 17 amino acids. Germline CDR1 reads LNHDA; CDR2 reads SQIVND (reference sequence). V shed 2 bases and J 4 bases; nucleotides not matched to a gene: 10. CDR3 residues: CASSIPTTGGLITEAFF. DNA of the CDR3: TGTGCCAGTAGTATACCCACGACAGGGGGCCTCATCACTGAAGCTTTCTTT.

The chain links TRBV7-2 to TRBJ1-1; TRBD1 matches at 7 bases. Germline values: CDR1 SGHTA, CDR2 FQGNSA. V gave up 1 base and J gave up 10 bases; unmatched junction bases: 3. The CDR3 covers 12 residues. CDR3 sequence reads: CASSLVTGVAFF. CDR3 nucleotide sequence: TGTGCCAGCAGCTTAGTCACAGGGGTAGCTTTCTTT. The whole variable domain, remainder taken from reference TRBV7-2 and TRBJ1-1, is GAGVSQSPSNKVTEKGKDVELRCDPISGHTALYWYRQSLGQGLEFLIYFQGNSAPDKSGLPSDRFSAERTGGSVSTLTIQRTQQEDSAVYLCASSLVTGVAFFGQGTRLTVV.

V usage is TRBV5-1 and J usage is TRBJ2-1, with TRBD2 identical over 7 bases. Losses at the gene ends were 0 bases for V and 6 bases for J; bases not matched to a gene: 9. Germline V gene sequence: CDR1 SGHRS, CDR2 YFSETQ. The CDR3 has 16 amino acids. The CDR3 sequence: CASSLGVRGRANEQFF. The CDR3 DNA follows: TGCGCCAGCAGCTTGGGAGTCCGTGGGAGGGCCAATGAGCAGTTCTTC.

The rearrangement joins TRBV6-6 to TRBJ1-2, with 7 bases matching TRBD1. CDR3 length equals 15 residues. Unmatched junction bases numbered 10, after V lost 5 bases and J lost 4 bases. Germline V gene lookup returns CDR1 MNHNY and CDR2 SVGAGI (reference sequence). The CDR3 protein is CASSQLDTGAYGYTF. The CDR3 DNA reads TGTGCCAGCAGTCAACTAGACACAGGGGCCTATGGCTACACCTTC.

The rearrangement links TRBV10-3 to TRBJ1-1; 9 nucleotides line up with TRBD1. This CDR3 has 12 residues. CDR1 is ENHRY and CDR2 is SYGVKD in the germline V gene. Trimming at V came to 6 bases and at J to 11 bases, leaving 7 bases not matched to a gene. The CDR3 reads CAIRDNRGHAFF. The CDR3 DNA reads TGTGCCATCAGAGACAACAGGGGGCATGCTTTCTTT.

The CDR3 is CAIKSQGSEQYF. Written as DNA, the CDR3 is TGTGCCATCAAATCCCAGGGGAGCGAGCAGTACTTC. V and J are TRBV6-1 and TRBJ2-7, with D possibly being TRBD1 (6 bases). Germline V gene data show CDR1 as MNHNS and CDR2 as SASEGT. The V end was cut by 10 bases, the J end by 6 bases, with 16 bases between. CDR3 length: 12 residues.

This clone has a single count. V usage is TRBV11-2 and J usage is TRBJ2-5; 12 positions agree with TRBD2. The germline V gene encodes CDR1 SGHAT and CDR2 FQNNGV. The CDR3 has 14 residues. With 6 bases clipped from V and 4 bases from J, the junction kept 3 bases outside the gene matches. CDR3 loop: CASRKGLAGETQYF. In DNA form, the CDR3 reads TGTGCCAGCAGAAAGGGACTAGCGGGAGAGACCCAGTACTTC. The entire variable domain, with the rest obtained from reference TRBV11-2 and TRBJ2-5, is as follows: EAGVAQSPRYKIIEKRQSVAFWCNPISGHATLYWYQQILGQGPKLLIQFQNNGVVDDSQLPKDRFSAERLKGVDSTLKIQPAKLEDSAVYLCASRKGLAGETQYFGPGTRLLVL.

The rearrangement joins TRBV7-3 to TRBJ2-2, with D unclear. In germline, CDR1 is SGHTA, CDR2 FQGTGA. V lost 2 bases to trimming and J lost 4 bases, with 8 bases between them. There are 14 residues in the CDR3. The CDR3 DNA is TGTGCCAGCAGCTTAGAGTCTGGCACCGGGGAGCTGTTTTTT. This encodes CASSLESGTGELFF.

The V gene is TRBV28, the J gene TRBJ2-7; 8 bases map to TRBD2. CDR3 length: 15 residues. Germline CDR1 is MDHEN and CDR2 is SYDVKM. V lost 7 bases, J lost 3 bases, and 11 bases stayed unmatched. The CDR3 spells CASTSGGALDYEQYF. In DNA form, the CDR3 reads TGTGCCAGCACCTCGGGAGGGGCACTAGACTACGAGCAGTACTTC.

The chain links TRBV2 to TRBJ2-1; 7 bases agree with TRBD2. Per germline, CDR1 SNHLY and CDR2 FYNNEI. V shed 6 bases, J shed 2 bases, and the junction held 16 bases outside the gene matches. The CDR3 contains 18 residues. CDR3 protein: CASSPGAGAQLTYNEQFF. In DNA, the CDR3 is TGTGCCAGCAGCCCCGGGGCGGGAGCGCAACTTACCTACAATGAGCAGTTCTTC.

V is TRBV5-4 and J is TRBJ1-2; 8 bases are shared with TRBD1. J gave up 0 bases and V 6 bases, and 10 bases lay outside the gene matches. The CDR3 sequence is 16 residues long. From germline, CDR1 is SGHNT and CDR2 YYREEE (reference sequence). CDR3 protein: CASTPGGAKANYGYTF. CDR3 DNA sequence: TGTGCCAGCACCCCAGGGGGCGCGAAAGCTAACTATGGCTACACCTTC.

The V gene is TRBV28, the J gene TRBJ2-1, with a possible D match to TRBD2 (5 bases). The ends were cut back, 7 bases at V and 5 bases at J, with 21 bases in the middle. Germline lookup yields CDR1 MDHEN and CDR2 SYDVKM. This CDR3 comprises 16 residues. In DNA, the CDR3 is TGTGCCAGCACTACCTTCGGGGAAGGGCTGGACAATGAGCAGTTCTTC. This translates into CASTTFGEGLDNEQFF.

CDR3 in amino acids: CASSLVRGYSTDTQYF. Written as DNA, the CDR3 is TGCGCCAGCAGCTTGGTTCGGGGGTATAGCACAGATACGCAGTATTTT. The chain employs TRBV5-1 and TRBJ2-3; TRBD2 is a possible D gene (6 bases). The CDR3 has 16 residues. Trimming stripped 0 bases from V and 0 bases from J, with 11 bases between. The germline V gene has CDR1 SGHRS and CDR2 YFSETQ.

This clone was counted once. The J gene is TRBJ2-1, the V gene TRBV7-8; possible D gene TRBD2, 6 bases. V was clipped by 4 bases and J by 6 bases, with 22 bases between them. From germline, CDR1 is SGHVS and CDR2 FQNEAQ. The CDR3 covers 17 residues. CDR3 bases: TGTGCCAGCAGCTCCACCGTGCCCGCGGGATGGGGCAATGAGCAGTTCTTC. Residues: CASSSTVPAGWGNEQFF.

This chain uses TRBV13 with TRBJ1-3; D remains ambiguous. The CDR3 has 14 residues. The V end lost 3 bases, the J end lost 0 bases, and 6 bases lay between the germline ends. Germline values: CDR1 PRHDT, CDR2 FYEKMQ (reference sequence). The CDR3 bases are TGTGCCAGCAGCTTGGGCGACTCTGGAAACACCATATATTTT. Its protein product is CASSLGDSGNTIYF.

V is TRBV11-2 and J is TRBJ2-7; perhaps TRBD1 as D (5 bases). This CDR3 contains 16 residues. CDR1 SGHAT and CDR2 FQNNGV come from the germline V gene. Trimming took off 5 bases at V and 4 bases at J, with 21 bases between the two ends. CDR3 residues: CASSRNAGLGRYEQYF. Written as DNA, the CDR3 is TGTGCCAGCAGCCGAAACGCAGGGTTGGGAAGATACGAGCAGTACTTC.

The V gene is TRBV2, the J gene TRBJ1-1; 9 nucleotides match TRBD1. Germline V gene lookup returns CDR1 SNHLY and CDR2 FYNNEI. The CDR3 length is 14 residues. With 8 bases clipped from V and 10 bases from J, the junction kept 14 bases outside the gene matches. The CDR3 DNA sequence: TGTGCCAGCCTCAGCGGGACAGGGATTTTTGGAGCTTTCTTT. Amino acid sequence: CASLSGTGIFGAFF.

The chain carries TRBV7-8 and TRBJ1-2; TRBD1 aligns across 11 bases. Germline V CDR1 and CDR2: SGHVS, FQNEAQ. The junction had 15 bases not matched to a gene; V was cut back by 5 bases and J by 4 bases. This CDR3 contains 18 residues. The CDR3 nucleotides are TGTGCCAGCAGCCGAGACGGGACAGGGGGAAATGGGCTCTATGGCTACACCTTC. It translates to CASSRDGTGGNGLYGYTF.